Below, 14 T cell receptor beta chains from the same sample are listed, as sequenced in a study of blood T cell repertoires in COVID-19. The method was immunoSEQ multiplex PCR; TCRdb's version includes in-frame clones alone and lacks a portion of them. Of some 42,000 clones in the sample, under 90% were seen once. The sample comprised peripheral blood. The origin of the receptors is a human donor in a cohort sampled during active COVID-19.

The CDR3 region has the DNA TGCGCCAGCAGCCGCGGCGGGGATGGCTACACCTTC. Translated: CASSRGGDGYTF. This chain connects TRBV4-3 to TRBJ1-2; D remains ambiguous. V was cut by 4 bases and J by 6 bases, with 9 bases left in between. Germline V gives CDR1 LGHNA, CDR2 YSLEER. This CDR3 is 12 amino acids long.

V usage is TRBV11-2 and J usage is TRBJ1-1, with D unresolved. Trimming cost V 6 bases and J 2 bases, with 13 bases left between them. Per the germline V gene, CDR1 is SGHAT and CDR2 is FQNNGV. This CDR3 spans 14 amino acids. The CDR3: CASRDRTANTEAFF. DNA for the CDR3: TGTGCCAGCAGAGATAGAACAGCTAACACTGAAGCTTTCTTT.

In regard to this clone: The sample holds other DNA sequences that translate to the same CDR3. V and J are TRBV4-3 and TRBJ1-1, with D perhaps TRBD1 (5 bases). V lost 1 base and J lost 3, with 15 bases in between. Per the germline V gene, CDR1 is LGHNA and CDR2 is YSLEER. The CDR3 is made up of 16 amino acids. The CDR3 sequence: CASSQAGLDADTEAFF. The CDR3 nucleotides read TGCGCCAGCAGCCAAGCAGGGCTAGATGCCGACACTGAAGCTTTCTTT.

This clone appeared a few times. The chain links TRBV7-9 to TRBJ2-7, with a weak D call TRBD1 (6 bases). V shed 6 bases and J shed 4 bases, with 16 bases lying between them. This CDR3 spans 14 amino acids. CDR1 SEHNR and CDR2 FQNEAQ come from the germline V gene (reference sequence). CDR3 in DNA: TGTGCCAGCAGTTCTCACAGGGATGGGTACGAGCAGTACTTC. Amino acid sequence: CASSSHRDGYEQYF.

A remark on this clone: The junction and the germline gene differ at one end; a read error may be behind it. The V call is TRBV5-5, the J call TRBJ2-1; TRBD1 might be the D (6 bases). This CDR3 has 10 residues. In germline, CDR1 is SGHKS, CDR2 YYEKEE (reference sequence). The CDR3 is CASRQGLWIF. The CDR3 nucleotides are TGTGCCAGCAGACAGGGCCTTTGGATCTTC.

The V gene is TRBV7-6, the J gene TRBJ1-1; TRBD1 agrees at 8 bases. Trimming removed 5 bases from V and 1 base from J; junction bases left unmatched: 6. Germline-derived CDR1 and CDR2 are SGHVS and FNYEAQ. This CDR3 has 15 residues. This chain's CDR3 is CASSPYRGANTEAFF. The CDR3 DNA is TGTGCCAGCAGCCCGTACAGGGGGGCGAACACTGAAGCTTTCTTT. Variable domain in full (rest from reference TRBV7-6 and TRBJ1-1): GAGVSQSPRYKVTKRGQDVALRCDPISGHVSLYWYRQALGQGPEFLTYFNYEAQQDKSGLPNDRFSAERPEGSISTLTIQRTEQRDSAMYRCASSPYRGANTEAFFGQGTRLTVV.

This chain joins TRBV7-9 and TRBJ1-2; D is unclear. V dropped 3 bases and J dropped 0 bases, with 11 bases sitting between them. This CDR3 is 15 amino acids long. Germline V gene data show CDR1 as SEHNR and CDR2 as FQNEAQ (reference sequence). CDR3 residues: CASSLGLLSNYGYTF. The DNA for the CDR3 is TGTGCCAGCAGCTTGGGCCTCCTCTCTAACTATGGCTACACCTTC. Based on the CDR3 plus reference TRBV7-9 and TRBJ1-2, the full variable domain is DTGVSQNPRHKITKRGQNVTFRCDPISEHNRLYWYRQTLGQGPEFLTYFQNEAQLEKSRLLSDRFSAERPKGSFSTLEIQRTEQGDSAMYLCASSLGLLSNYGYTFGSGTRLTVV.

The chain uses TRBV5-6 and TRBJ1-5; maybe TRBD1 (6 bases). The CDR3 extends over 15 amino acids. In germline, CDR1 is SGHDT, CDR2 YYEEEE. V dropped 3 bases and J dropped 6 bases, with 16 bases sitting between them. The CDR3 region has the DNA TGTGCCAGCAGCTACATTTCACAGGGCTTTCAGCCCCAGCATTTT. Translated, it gives CASSYISQGFQPQHF.

The chain uses TRBV2 and TRBJ1-1; D remains unclear. V dropped 7 bases and J dropped 0 bases, with 9 bases sitting between them. The germline V gene encodes CDR1 SNHLY and CDR2 FYNNEI. The CDR3 runs 13 residues. The CDR3 spells CASNERVNTEAFF. CDR3 in DNA: TGTGCCAGCAACGAGAGGGTGAACACTGAAGCTTTCTTT.

The CDR3 DNA is TGTGCCAGCAGCTCCGACAGGGTTGATCAGCCCCAGCATTTT. Protein sequence: CASSSDRVDQPQHF. J is TRBJ1-5 and V is TRBV7-9; 7 bases agree with TRBD1. This CDR3 has 14 residues. Trimming took 4 bases from V and 5 from J; bases not matched to a gene: 5. Germline CDR1 and CDR2: SEHNR and FQNEAQ (reference sequence). The full variable domain, completed using reference TRBV7-9 and TRBJ1-5, is DTGVSQNPRHKITKRGQNVTFRCDPISEHNRLYWYRQTLGQGPEFLTYFQNEAQLEKSRLLSDRFSAERPKGSFSTLEIQRTEQGDSAMYLCASSSDRVDQPQHFGDGTRLSIL.

The chain carries TRBV3-1 (or the pseudogene TRBV3-2) and TRBJ2-2, with 8 bases lining up with TRBD1. Germline V gene sequence: CDR1 LGHDT, CDR2 YNNKEL (reference sequence). The length of the CDR3 is 16 residues. With 4 bases clipped from V and 5 bases from J, the junction kept 9 bases outside the gene matches. For the CDR3, the DNA is TGTGCCAGCAGCCCGTGGACAGGGAGAGGGACCGGGGAGCTGTTTTTT. Translated: CASSPWTGRGTGELFF.

V and J are TRBV6-6 and TRBJ1-5; TRBD1 matches 7 bases. The germline V gene has CDR1 MNHNY and CDR2 SVGAGI (reference sequence). J lost 5 bases, V lost 4 bases, and 5 bases had no gene match. The CDR3 consists of 14 residues. The CDR3 DNA reads TGTGCCAGCAGTTCCGGGCAGGGGGATCAGCCCCAGCATTTT. Its translation: CASSSGQGDQPQHF.

The chain is built from TRBV19 and TRBJ2-7; TRBD1 agrees at 7 bases. There are 15 residues in the CDR3. Germline values: CDR1 LNHDA, CDR2 SQIVND (reference sequence). Unmatched junction bases numbered 9, after V lost 4 bases and J lost 3 bases. CDR3 protein: CASSRETGSHYEQYF. As DNA, the CDR3 is TGTGCCAGTAGTAGAGAGACAGGGTCCCACTACGAGCAGTACTTC.

The CDR3 region has the DNA TGTGCCAGCAGCCCCCTCCAGGGCGGTAACACCATATATTTT. Protein product: CASSPLQGGNTIYF. The rearrangement uses TRBV7-2 and TRBJ1-3, with a weak D call TRBD1 (5 bases). This CDR3 spans 14 amino acids. From germline, CDR1 is SGHTA and CDR2 FQGNSA. V lost 5 bases, J lost 7 bases, and 15 bases lay in between.